These 29 T cell receptor beta chains were all obtained from the same sample, sequenced in a study of graft-versus-host responses after intestinal transplantation. Their target antigens are unknown. Some clones are missing from TCRdb's copy, which holds only in-frame ones; the method was immunoSEQ multiplex PCR. The data contain around 110,000 clones, less than 95% of them singletons. Sample: unstimulated CD4+ T cells sorted from spleen or lymph node cells, taken before intestinal transplant. Receptor source: a human donor who received an intestinal transplant.

This chain uses TRBV7-2 with TRBJ2-4; 7 nucleotides line up with TRBD1. There are 14 residues in the CDR3. The germline CDR1 and CDR2 sequences are SGHTA and FQGNSA. V trimming: 6 bases; J trimming: 6 bases; junction bases outside the gene matches: 8. The CDR3 nucleotides are TGTGCCAGCAGTTCAGGGGGAATTATAAACATTCAGTACTTC. It specifies CASSSGGIINIQYF. The full variable domain, rest sourced from reference TRBV7-2 and TRBJ2-4, is GAGVSQSPSNKVTEKGKDVELRCDPISGHTALYWYRQSLGQGLEFLIYFQGNSAPDKSGLPSDRFSAERTGGSVSTLTIQRTQQEDSAVYLCASSSGGIINIQYFGAGTRLSVL.

V gene TRBV4-1 combines with J gene TRBJ1-2, with 8 bases identical to TRBD1. Germline values: CDR1 MGHRA, CDR2 YSYEKL. V gave up 1 base and J gave up 0 bases; unmatched junction bases: 7. The CDR3 extends over 17 amino acids. The CDR3 loop reads CASSQVGTGPSNYGYTF. The CDR3 nucleotides read TGCGCCAGCAGCCAAGTCGGGACAGGCCCTTCTAACTATGGCTACACCTTC.

The chain recombines TRBV19 with TRBJ2-7; weak D call: TRBD2 (7 bases). CDR1 is LNHDA and CDR2 is SQIVND in the germline V gene (reference sequence). The V gene lost 4 bases and the J gene lost 2 bases, with 12 bases spanning the gap. This CDR3 is 14 amino acids long. The CDR3 loop reads CASSTGEGAYEQYF. The CDR3 nucleotides are TGTGCCAGTAGTACTGGGGAGGGGGCCTACGAGCAGTACTTC.

This clone was observed a single time. The chain has TRBV28 and TRBJ2-7, with TRBD1 as a possible D gene (6 bases). V lost 1 base and J 6 bases, leaving 13 bases between the germline ends. The CDR3 totals 14 residues. The germline V gene encodes CDR1 MDHEN and CDR2 SYDVKM. Written as DNA, the CDR3 is TGTGCCAGCAGTTTATCCTATCCACAGGGCGAGCAGTACTTC. Translation: CASSLSYPQGEQYF.

The CDR3 sequence: CSVDQGAQGYGYTF. CDR3 in DNA: TGCAGCGTTGACCAGGGTGCCCAAGGCTATGGCTACACCTTC. The rearrangement joins TRBV29-1 to TRBJ1-2; D may be TRBD1 (5 bases). There are 14 residues in the CDR3. Trimming pared 3 bases from V and 4 bases from J, leaving 15 bases between. Germline V gives CDR1 SQVTM, CDR2 ANQGSEA.

Only one count was recorded for this clone. The chain links TRBV30 to TRBJ2-3; D call uncertain. From germline, CDR1 is GTSNPN and CDR2 SVGIG (reference sequence). This CDR3 is built from 12 residues. The germline V and J ends were trimmed by 0 bases and 6 bases, with 7 bases remaining between them. The CDR3 region is CAWSVLSDTQYF. The CDR3, as DNA: TGTGCCTGGAGTGTACTTTCGGATACGCAGTATTTT.

This clone showed up just a few times. The chain uses TRBV29-1 and TRBJ1-4, with D uncertain. CDR3 size: 13 residues. Germline V CDR1 and CDR2: SQVTM, ANQGSEA. Trimming stripped 3 bases from V and 5 bases from J, with 10 bases between. CDR3 in amino acids: CSVDVEQNEKLFF. The CDR3 DNA sequence: TGCAGCGTTGACGTGGAGCAAAATGAAAAACTGTTTTTT. Using reference TRBV29-1 and TRBJ1-4 for the parts outside the CDR3, the full variable domain is SAVISQKPSRDICQRGTSLTIQCQVDSQVTMMFWYRQQPGQSLTLIATANQGSEATYESGFVIDKFPISRPNLTFSTLTVSNMSPEDSSIYLCSVDVEQNEKLFFGSGTQLSVL.

CDR3 nucleotide sequence: TGTGCCAGCAGCTTAGGAGGGGGCTTGAATACGCAGTATTTT. This sequence encodes CASSLGGGLNTQYF. The rearrangement uses TRBV11-3 and TRBJ2-3, with 7 nucleotides matching TRBD1. CDR3 length: 14 residues. The V gene's germline CDR1 is SGHNT and CDR2 YENEEA. Trimming at V came to 1 base and at J to 7 bases, leaving 5 bases not matched to a gene. Based on the CDR3 plus reference TRBV11-3 and TRBJ2-3, the full variable domain is EAGVVQSPRYKIIEKKQPVAFWCNPISGHNTLYWYLQNLGQGPELLIRYENEEAVDDSQLPKDRFSAERLKGVDSTLKIQPAELGDSAVYLCASSLGGGLNTQYFGPGTRLTVL.

The count of this clone is one. This chain uses TRBV27 with TRBJ1-1; TRBD1 matches 8 bases. V dropped 6 bases and J dropped 5; count of bases not matched to a gene: 8. CDR1 MNHEY and CDR2 SMNVEV come from the germline V gene (reference sequence). The CDR3 sequence is 14 residues long. This CDR3 reads CASRSQGAGTEAFF. The CDR3 DNA sequence: TGTGCCAGCAGGTCTCAGGGGGCAGGTACTGAAGCTTTCTTT.

This chain's CDR3 is CASSLASDETQYF. In DNA form, the CDR3 reads TGCGCCAGCAGCTTGGCTAGCGACGAGACCCAGTACTTC. The rearrangement uses TRBV5-1 and TRBJ2-5; D is perhaps TRBD2 (6 bases). The germline CDR1 and CDR2 sequences are SGHRS and YFSETQ. The V end was cut by 0 bases, the J end by 5 bases, with 8 bases between. This CDR3 is built from 13 residues.

The V gene is TRBV28, the J gene TRBJ1-4; D perhaps matches TRBD1 (6 bases). CDR3 length: 14 amino acids. Trimming took off 5 bases at V and 6 bases at J, with 13 bases between the two ends. Per germline, CDR1 MDHEN and CDR2 SYDVKM. CDR3 region: CASSPWTDYEKLFF. CDR3 coding DNA: TGTGCCAGCAGTCCTTGGACAGATTATGAAAAACTGTTTTTT.

This clone was seen only once. The chain is built from TRBV11-2 and TRBJ2-7, with a weak D call TRBD1 (7 bases). The V gene's germline CDR1 is SGHAT and CDR2 FQNNGV. The CDR3 covers 15 residues. Trimming pared 3 bases from V and 3 bases from J, leaving 15 bases between. CDR3 region: CASSFQGGSVYEQYF. The CDR3 region has the DNA TGTGCCAGCAGCTTCCAGGGGGGCTCCGTCTACGAGCAGTACTTC.

This clone was seen a handful of times. The chain is built from TRBV5-1 and TRBJ1-2; TRBD1 is a possible D gene (5 bases). With 4 bases removed from V and 9 bases from J, the gap between germline ends came to 10 bases. The germline CDR1 and CDR2 sequences are SGHRS and YFSETQ. The CDR3 contains 11 residues. The CDR3 DNA follows: TGCGCCAGCAGCGAAGGGGCTCGCTACACCTTC. Amino acid sequence: CASSEGARYTF.

About this clone: The same CDR3 is also encoded by other DNA sequences in this sample. V usage is TRBV18 and J usage is TRBJ2-7; D gene ambiguous. The CDR3 totals 13 residues. Germline V gene sequence: CDR1 KGHSH, CDR2 LQKENI. Trimming took 2 bases from V and 2 from J, leaving 7 bases between them. CDR3 coding DNA: TGTGCCAGCTCACCAAGGCAGGCCTACGAGCAGTACTTC. Translating it yields CASSPRQAYEQYF.

The V and J genes are TRBV30 and TRBJ1-2; perhaps TRBD1 as D (5 bases). The V gene lost 8 bases and the J gene lost 3 bases, with 16 bases spanning the gap. There are 13 residues in the CDR3. CDR1 is GTSNPN, CDR2 SVGIG, per germline (reference sequence). The DNA for the CDR3 is TGTGCCACCTACGGAGGGACGGACTATGGCTACACCTTC. It yields the protein CATYGGTDYGYTF.

The gene calls are TRBV9 and TRBJ1-1; TRBD1 is a possible D gene (5 bases). Trimming stripped 3 bases from V and 7 bases from J, with 10 bases between. The CDR3 has 12 amino acids. Germline V CDR1 and CDR2: SGDLS, YYNGEE. CDR3 sequence: CASSEPTGEAFF. The DNA for the CDR3 is TGTGCCAGCAGCGAACCCACAGGTGAAGCTTTCTTT.

The J gene is TRBJ1-1, the V gene TRBV5-5; possibly TRBD1 for D (5 bases). This CDR3 has 16 amino acids. CDR1 is SGHKS, CDR2 YYEKEE, per germline (reference sequence). Trimming removed 1 base from V and 4 bases from J, with 17 bases in between. The CDR3 here is CASSLPRAGWSTEAFF. The CDR3 DNA is TGTGCCAGCAGCTTGCCGCGAGCAGGGTGGAGCACTGAAGCTTTCTTT.

CDR3 residues: CASTPPRTVVQPQHF. As DNA, the CDR3 is TGTGCCAGCACTCCACCCAGGACAGTGGTTCAGCCCCAGCATTTT. The rearrangement joins TRBV6-1 to TRBJ1-5; TRBD1 is a possible D gene (6 bases). V dropped 7 bases and J dropped 6 bases, with 19 bases sitting between them. This CDR3 is built from 15 residues. Germline CDR1 MNHNS, CDR2 SASEGT.

V is TRBV6-4 and J is TRBJ2-3; D unresolved. The length of the CDR3 is 14 residues. The V end was cut by 4 bases, the J end by 0 bases, with 8 bases between. Germline CDR1 and CDR2: MRHNA and SNTAGT. CDR3 DNA: TGTGCCAGCAGTGCGAGGCTAAGCACAGATACGCAGTATTTT. Amino acids: CASSARLSTDTQYF.

This chain uses TRBV5-4 with TRBJ1-2, with TRBD1 identical over 7 bases. CDR3 length equals 15 residues. With V trimmed by 4 bases and J by 4 bases, 10 bases remained unmatched. CDR1 is SGHNT and CDR2 is YYREEE in the germline V gene (reference sequence). CDR3 DNA: TGTGCCAGCAGCGCGTACGACAGGGTTTTCTATGGCTACACCTTC. It is translated as CASSAYDRVFYGYTF.

The genes are TRBV13 and TRBJ2-1; 13 bases are a match to TRBD2. CDR1 and CDR2 (germline): PRHDT, FYEKMQ (reference sequence). V gave up 3 bases and J gave up 7 bases; unmatched junction bases: 0. CDR3 length: 14 residues. In nucleotides, the CDR3 is TGTGCCAGCAGCTTGACTAGCGGGAGGAATGAGCAGTTCTTC. Amino acids: CASSLTSGRNEQFF.

This clone is a singleton in its sample. The chain joins TRBV10-3 to TRBJ2-5; TRBD2 matches 13 bases. Germline V gene data show CDR1 as ENHRY and CDR2 as SYGVKD. This CDR3 region has 14 residues. Trimming at V came to 8 bases and at J to 7 bases, leaving 7 bases not matched to a gene. CDR3 sequence reads: CAIGTSGTGGTQYF. The CDR3 bases are TGTGCCATCGGGACTAGCGGGACGGGAGGGACCCAGTACTTC.

The V gene is TRBV5-1, the J gene TRBJ1-4; D may be TRBD1 (5 bases). CDR3 size: 14 residues. Germline CDR1 SGHRS, CDR2 YFSETQ. Deletions cut 4 bases from V and 6 bases from J, with 13 bases between. The CDR3 DNA reads as TGCGCCAGCAGCAACCCAGGGAATGATGAAAAACTGTTTTTT. Protein product: CASSNPGNDEKLFF.

V and J are TRBV7-2 and TRBJ2-7, with TRBD2 as a possible D gene (6 bases). The CDR3 covers 17 residues. The V gene's germline CDR1 is SGHTA and CDR2 FQGNSA. V was trimmed by 0 bases and J by 3 bases, leaving 18 bases between them. The CDR3, as DNA: TGTGCCAGCAGCTTAGCCCCAGTTGGCGGGACCATCTACGAGCAGTACTTC. The encoded protein is CASSLAPVGGTIYEQYF.

The rearrangement links TRBV29-1 to TRBJ1-1; TRBD1 might be the D (5 bases). CDR1 is SQVTM, CDR2 ANQGSEA, per germline. The CDR3 is 15 residues long. V was shortened by 4 bases and J by 6 bases, with 21 bases between the two germline ends. CDR3 sequence reads: CSVVDRRRGGAEAFF. CDR3 bases: TGCAGCGTTGTTGATCGTCGGCGGGGGGGTGCTGAAGCTTTCTTT.

The chain has TRBV5-4 and TRBJ2-3; TRBD1 agrees at 7 bases. The germline V gene encodes CDR1 SGHNT and CDR2 YYREEE (reference sequence). J was trimmed by 1 base and V by 2 bases; bases with no gene match: 4. This CDR3 region has 15 residues. CDR3 sequence: CASSFAGGGTDTQYF. The CDR3 coding sequence is TGTGCCAGCAGCTTTGCAGGGGGAGGCACAGATACGCAGTATTTT.

The chain combines TRBV30 with TRBJ1-5; D is undetermined. There are 16 residues in the CDR3. V was cut by 2 bases and J by 2 bases, with 16 bases left in between. Germline-derived CDR1 and CDR2 are GTSNPN and SVGIG (reference sequence). CDR3 residues: CAWSKRGSWGNQPQHF. The CDR3 bases are TGTGCCTGGAGTAAGAGAGGATCCTGGGGCAATCAGCCCCAGCATTTT.

The chain carries TRBV5-5 and TRBJ1-1; maybe TRBD1 (6 bases). From germline, CDR1 is SGHKS and CDR2 YYEKEE (reference sequence). The CDR3 totals 15 residues. V lost 1 base and J 3 bases, leaving 13 bases between the germline ends. The CDR3 protein is CASSLMVQGYTEAFF. DNA of the CDR3: TGTGCCAGCAGCTTGATGGTGCAGGGGTACACTGAAGCTTTCTTT.

V gene TRBV30 combines with J gene TRBJ1-5, with a possible D match to TRBD1 (6 bases). Germline V CDR1 and CDR2: GTSNPN, SVGIG (reference sequence). The V gene lost 0 bases and the J gene lost 9 bases, with 15 bases spanning the gap. The CDR3 totals 14 residues. The CDR3 DNA is TGTGCCTGGAGTGTGGACAGACCCCAGGGGCCCCAGCATTTT. This codes for CAWSVDRPQGPQHF.